A single sample is the source of the 16 T cell receptor beta chains below, sequenced in a study of cytomegalovirus exposure and HLA in healthy donors (dated by TCRdb to the late 2010s). Library prep was done by the immunoSEQ multiplex PCR assay. The multiplex PCR relied on a mix of 60 forward primers for TCR Vbeta segments and 13 reverse primers for TCR Jbeta segments. TCRdb re-hosts the immuneACCESS table, in-frame sequences only. Its copies lack some clones; in the studies checked, an unresolved V gene accounts for under half of them, and the cause for the rest is not known. In all, the sample holds approximately 88,000 clones, and 70% to 80% of those were seen once. The ten most abundant clones make up around 3.4% of the sample. Sequencing used PBMCs. Receptor source: a man aged 25 to 45 in good health and CMV-seronegative.

This chain joins TRBV2 and TRBJ1-2; no clear D gene. V shed 1 base and J shed 8 bases, with 11 bases lying between them. Per germline, CDR1 SNHLY and CDR2 FYNNEI. The CDR3 covers 13 residues. The CDR3 sequence is CASSEGSQGGYTF. In DNA, the CDR3 is TGTGCCAGCAGTGAAGGTAGCCAAGGCGGCTACACCTTC.

This clone appeared once. V is TRBV7-9 and J is TRBJ1-3, with D uncertain. The length of the CDR3 is 16 residues. The V gene lost 1 base and the J gene lost 1 base, with 11 bases spanning the gap. Germline V gene lookup returns CDR1 SEHNR and CDR2 FQNEAQ (reference sequence). The CDR3 DNA sequence: TGTGCCAGCAGCTTAGGGAGGGTTATATCTGGAAACACCATATATTTT. This translates into CASSLGRVISGNTIYF.

This clone has a single count. The J gene is TRBJ1-5, the V gene TRBV5-1; 10 nucleotides agree with TRBD1. Germline CDR1 and CDR2: SGHRS and YFSETQ. The length of the CDR3 is 19 residues. The junction had 13 bases not matched to a gene; V was cut back by 4 bases and J by 0 bases. In DNA, the CDR3 is TGCGCCAGCAGCCCCGGGACAGGGGTGGCGGGGTATAGCAATCAGCCCCAGCATTTT. Protein: CASSPGTGVAGYSNQPQHF.

This chain uses TRBV7-6 with TRBJ1-3; 10 bases line up with TRBD1. The CDR3 spans 18 residues. The germline V gene encodes CDR1 SGHVS and CDR2 FNYEAQ. The V gene end was trimmed by 5 bases and the J gene end by 0 bases; junction bases not matched to a gene: 10. This CDR3 is CASSTPGDRGFSGNTIYF. CDR3 nucleotide sequence: TGTGCCAGCAGCACTCCGGGGGACAGGGGTTTCTCTGGAAACACCATATATTTT.

The V and J genes are TRBV7-8 and TRBJ2-5; 7 bases line up with TRBD2. This CDR3 has 15 amino acids. Germline V gene sequence: CDR1 SGHVS, CDR2 FQNEAQ. The V segment lost 2 bases and the J segment 4 bases; nucleotides outside the gene matches: 7. The CDR3 bases are TGTGCCAGCAGCTTACTTTTCAGGGAGGGAGAGACCCAGTACTTC. Translating it yields CASSLLFREGETQYF.

The chain joins TRBV4-1 to TRBJ2-5, with 9 bases lining up with TRBD2. V trimming: 1 base; J trimming: 5 bases; junction bases outside the gene matches: 5. There are 15 residues in the CDR3. The germline gives CDR1 MGHRA, CDR2 YSYEKL. The CDR3 DNA follows: TGCGCCAGCAGCCAAGGGCGGGGGGGCCGGGAGACCCAGTACTTC. Translated: CASSQGRGGRETQYF.

The chain uses TRBV4-1 and TRBJ2-3; D gene ambiguous. The V gene's germline CDR1 is MGHRA and CDR2 YSYEKL. The CDR3 sequence is 14 residues long. Trimming pared 1 base from V and 4 bases from J, leaving 9 bases between. Written as DNA, the CDR3 is TGCGCCAGCAGCCAAGTGGAGTCCCCAGATACGCAGTATTTT. Protein sequence: CASSQVESPDTQYF.

This chain connects TRBV6-5 to TRBJ2-7; 9 bases are shared with TRBD2. With 0 bases clipped from V and 2 bases from J, the junction kept 5 bases outside the gene matches. This CDR3 has 16 residues. Germline CDR1 reads MNHEY; CDR2 reads SVGAGI. The CDR3 loop reads CASSYSSAGGTYEQYF. The CDR3, as DNA: TGTGCCAGCAGTTACTCTTCTGCGGGAGGGACCTACGAGCAGTACTTC.

Of note for this clone: The sample carries other DNA sequences with the same CDR3. This rearrangement joins TRBV9 to TRBJ1-2; TRBD1 agrees at 7 bases. The length of the CDR3 is 13 residues. J lost 3 bases, V lost 2 bases, and 1 base had no gene match. CDR1 and CDR2 (germline): SGDLS, YYNGEE. This CDR3 reads CASSVDRDYGYTF. The CDR3 DNA sequence: TGTGCCAGCAGCGTCGACAGGGACTATGGCTACACCTTC.

The rearrangement links TRBV27 to TRBJ2-5, with D possibly TRBD2 on 6 matching bases. The CDR3 runs to 15 residues. Germline CDR1 and CDR2: MNHEY and SMNVEV (reference sequence). Trimming removed 0 bases from V and 5 bases from J, with 13 bases in between. The chain's CDR3 is CASSLSGTRPETQYF. DNA for the CDR3: TGTGCCAGCAGTTTATCTGGGACTCGCCCGGAGACCCAGTACTTC.

This chain connects TRBV28 to TRBJ1-1; the D gene is possibly TRBD1 (6 bases). This CDR3 has 13 amino acids. Per germline, CDR1 MDHEN and CDR2 SYDVKM. V lost 6 bases and J lost 11, with 19 bases in between. As DNA, the CDR3 is TGTGCCAGCAGCCCATGGGGGGGCGTAGGGGCTTTCTTT. Amino acids: CASSPWGGVGAFF. The complete variable domain, with remaining parts taken from reference TRBV28 and TRBJ1-1, reads DVKVTQSSRYLVKRTGEKVFLECVQDMDHENMFWYRQDPGLGLRLIYFSYDVKMKEKGDIPEGYSVSREKKERFSLILESASTNQTSMYLCASSPWGGVGAFFGQGTRLTVV.

This sequence joins TRBV5-5 and TRBJ2-3, with 9 bases lining up with TRBD2. In germline, CDR1 is SGHKS, CDR2 YYEKEE (reference sequence). Trimming removed 1 base from V and 4 bases from J; junction bases left unmatched: 7. This CDR3 has 16 residues. The CDR3 is CASSLLIGGRADTQYF. Written as DNA, the CDR3 is TGTGCCAGCAGCTTGCTAATTGGCGGGAGGGCAGATACGCAGTATTTT.

The chain joins TRBV5-1 to TRBJ2-2, with 8 positions matching TRBD2. CDR3 length: 15 residues. The germline CDR1 and CDR2 sequences are SGHRS and YFSETQ. V was clipped by 5 bases and J by 6 bases; unmatched bases: 9. The CDR3 sequence is CASRLDAGGPGELFF. The DNA of the CDR3 is TGCGCCAGCAGACTTGACGCGGGGGGCCCCGGGGAGCTGTTTTTT.

This clone was detected only once. CDR3: CASSGAGTDNSPLHF. CDR3 sequence (DNA): TGCGCCAGCAGCGGCGCCGGGACAGATAATTCACCCCTCCACTTT. The chain has TRBV5-1 and TRBJ1-6, with 7 bases fitting TRBD1. V lost 4 bases, J lost 5 bases, and 6 bases stayed unmatched. The CDR3 is 15 residues long. Germline values: CDR1 SGHRS, CDR2 YFSETQ.

The V call is TRBV4-1, the J call TRBJ2-5; the D gene is possibly TRBD2 (6 bases). The CDR3 extends over 14 amino acids. The V and J ends lost 0 bases and 5 bases respectively, with 10 bases between them. CDR1 and CDR2 from the germline V gene are MGHRA and YSYEKL. The CDR3 sequence is CASSQEAGRETQYF. The CDR3 DNA is TGCGCCAGCAGCCAAGAGGCGGGAAGGGAGACCCAGTACTTC.

The chain carries TRBV27 and TRBJ2-3, with 8 bases that match TRBD2. The germline V gene has CDR1 MNHEY and CDR2 SMNVEV (reference sequence). CDR3 length: 16 amino acids. V shed 5 bases, J shed 2 bases, and the junction held 9 bases outside the gene matches. The CDR3 nucleotides read TGTGCCAGCAGTCGGAAAAGCGGGAGCCCCACAGATACGCAGTATTTT. Translating it yields CASSRKSGSPTDTQYF.